What follows is one TCR beta chain and its context. Only in-frame clones appear in the TCRdb table, and some are missing; sequencing was by immunoSEQ multiplex PCR. The table records under 200,000 clones, roughly 88% of them present only once. With 2 bases removed from V and 4 bases from J, the gap between germline ends came to 15 bases. Per the germline V gene, CDR1 is MNHEY and CDR2 is SVGAGI. This CDR3 region has 16 residues. The sample is drawn from a study of blood T cell repertoires in COVID-19. Study-level background: The origin of the acute and convalescent COVID-19 samples was the United States, Italy and Spain. Nucleic acid was either cDNA or gDNA, and it came from T cells, B-cell-depleted T cells, or PBMCs.

The gene calls are TRBV6-5 and TRBJ1-5; D not resolved. The sequence came from an elderly woman with acute or convalescent COVID-19. Material for sequencing was peripheral blood. For the CDR3, the DNA is TGTGCCAGCAGTTACAAATCGGCTCCGGGGAATCAGCCCCAGCATTTT. Translating it yields CASSYKSAPGNQPQHF.